Presented here are 14 T cell receptor beta chains from one specimen sequenced in a study of blood T cell repertoires in COVID-19. TCRdb keeps only in-frame clones here, not all; method: immunoSEQ multiplex PCR. The sample lists roughly 500,000 clones, roughly 90% occurring once. The sample taken for sequencing was PBMCs or T cells enriched from blood (not recorded which). These receptors originate from a woman aged 40 to 50 who had recovered from COVID-19.

The chain carries TRBV24-1 and TRBJ1-5; D is unclear. V lost 3 bases and J lost 1, with 6 bases in between. This CDR3 is 14 amino acids long. From germline, CDR1 is KGHDR and CDR2 SFDVKD. The chain's CDR3 is CATSDPGSNQPQHF. DNA for the CDR3: TGTGCCACCAGTGATCCGGGGAGCAATCAGCCCCAGCATTTT.

The CDR3 loop is CASSLPGGNEQFF. In DNA, the CDR3 is TGTGCCAGCAGCCTCCCAGGGGGCAATGAGCAGTTCTTC. The chain is built from TRBV6-2 or TRBV6-3 and TRBJ2-1; TRBD1 matches 7 bases. Germline trimming cut 6 bases from V and 6 bases from J; bases unmatched to any gene: 5. The CDR3 has 13 residues. Germline V gene data show CDR1 as MNHEY and CDR2 as SVGEGT.

V is TRBV7-9 and J is TRBJ1-1; 10 bases align to TRBD1. This CDR3 is built from 15 residues. Germline trimming cut 2 bases from V and 5 bases from J; bases unmatched to any gene: 5. The germline CDR1 and CDR2 sequences are SEHNR and FQNEAQ (reference sequence). Here the CDR3 DNA reads TGTGCCAGCAGCTTATCTGGACAGGGGGGAACTGAAGCTTTCTTT. Translated, it gives CASSLSGQGGTEAFF.

V gene TRBV27 combines with J gene TRBJ2-3, with a weak D call TRBD1 (6 bases). The CDR3 spans 14 residues. Trimming left V 7 bases short and J 0 bases short, with 11 bases between. Germline V gene lookup returns CDR1 MNHEY and CDR2 SMNVEV (reference sequence). CDR3 residues: CASKWTASTDTQYF. The CDR3 bases are TGTGCCAGCAAATGGACAGCTAGCACAGATACGCAGTATTTT.

The chain uses TRBV18 and TRBJ1-4; 7 bases map to TRBD1. The CDR3 sequence is 14 residues long. The germline V gene has CDR1 KGHSH and CDR2 LQKENI. With 3 bases clipped from V and 6 bases from J, the junction kept 4 bases outside the gene matches. CDR3 bases: TGTGCCAGCTCACCCCGGAGGGGGCATGAAAAACTGTTTTTT. Translating gives CASSPRRGHEKLFF.

The chain is built from TRBV9 and TRBJ1-1; TRBD1 matches at 7 bases. The V gene's germline CDR1 is SGDLS and CDR2 YYNGEE. The V and J ends lost 5 bases and 4 bases, in that order; junction bases with no gene match: 14. The CDR3 has 16 amino acids. The CDR3 protein is CASSPRRGRDSTEAFF. The CDR3 coding sequence is TGTGCCAGCAGTCCGAGGAGGGGGCGAGATAGCACTGAAGCTTTCTTT.

Points on this clone: Different DNA sequences within this sample yield the same CDR3. V and J are TRBV5-1 and TRBJ2-7; 9 positions match TRBD1. V trimming: 4 bases; J trimming: 7 bases; junction bases outside the gene matches: 12. The CDR3 contains 15 residues. Germline values: CDR1 SGHRS, CDR2 YFSETQ. DNA of the CDR3: TGCGCCAGCAGCGTTGGACAGGGGCTGGGGCGGGAGCAGTACTTC. It codes for CASSVGQGLGREQYF.

This rearrangement joins TRBV6-5 to TRBJ2-7, with D possibly TRBD1 on 6 matching bases. Germline CDR1 MNHEY, CDR2 SVGAGI. Trimming took 4 bases from V and 0 from J, leaving 10 bases between them. CDR3 length: 14 residues. The CDR3 DNA reads as TGTGCCAGCAGTTTGGCCAGGGGCTCCTACGAGCAGTACTTC. Encoded protein: CASSLARGSYEQYF.

The rearrangement uses TRBV12-3 or TRBV12-4 and TRBJ1-2; 7 nucleotides align to TRBD1. The ends lost 3 bases at V and 6 bases at J; junction bases unmatched: 4. This CDR3 region has 13 residues. CDR3 nucleotides: TGTGCCAGCAGTTTGCAAGGGGGCAATGGCTACACCTTC. It specifies CASSLQGGNGYTF.

The CDR3 loop is CASSRTPSVDEQFF. The CDR3 region has the DNA TGTGCCAGCAGCCGGACTCCTTCAGTGGATGAGCAGTTCTTC. The genes are TRBV7-9 and TRBJ2-1; tentative D call: TRBD2 (5 bases). CDR3 length equals 14 residues. The germline V and J ends were trimmed by 5 bases and 8 bases, with 16 bases remaining between them. CDR1 is SEHNR, CDR2 FQNEAQ, per germline (reference sequence).

The V gene is TRBV7-8, the J gene TRBJ1-5; D uncertain. Trimming cost V 2 bases and J 9 bases, with 17 bases left between them. The CDR3 is 15 residues long. The V gene's germline CDR1 is SGHVS and CDR2 FQNEAQ. CDR3: CASSLSLRMRRPQHF. The CDR3 DNA sequence: TGTGCCAGCAGCTTATCCCTCCGGATGAGGAGGCCCCAGCATTTT.

The V and J genes are TRBV2 and TRBJ2-5, with D possibly being TRBD1 (5 bases). The V end lost 4 bases, the J end lost 5 bases, and 14 bases lay between the germline ends. Germline loops: CDR1 SNHLY, CDR2 FYNNEI. The CDR3 covers 14 residues. CDR3 nucleotide sequence: TGTGCCAGCAGTGGGGGCCCAACCTGGGAGACCCAGTACTTC. This gives the protein CASSGGPTWETQYF.

This chain connects TRBV5-1 to TRBJ2-5; TRBD2 agrees at 12 bases. V dropped 3 bases and J dropped 4; count of bases not matched to a gene: 4. CDR1 is SGHRS, CDR2 YFSETQ, per germline. The CDR3 is made up of 15 amino acids. The CDR3 loop is CASSSSGRAGETQYF. Here the CDR3 DNA reads TGCGCCAGCAGCTCTAGCGGGAGGGCGGGAGAGACCCAGTACTTC.

CDR3: CASSLFLGGQGHHFDGYTF. Written as DNA, the CDR3 is TGTGCCAGCAGCTTGTTTTTAGGGGGACAGGGCCATCATTTCGATGGCTACACCTTC. The chain has TRBV5-6 and TRBJ1-2; 9 bases match TRBD1. The CDR3 consists of 19 residues. After removal of 1 base from V and 6 bases from J, the junction contained 19 bases not matched to a gene. CDR1 SGHDT and CDR2 YYEEEE come from the germline V gene.